This entry is about one T cell receptor (beta chain). TCRdb's table, derived via immunoSEQ multiplex PCR, lists solely in-frame clones and lacks some. The data show hundreds of thousands of clones, about 98% seen once. This entry belongs to a study of shared clonotypes between healthy human individuals. Terminally differentiated effector memory CD45RA+ cells were left out of the naive CD8 fraction, which was CD45RO-negative and positively selected for CCR7. CDR3 size: 13 residues. Trimming cost V 2 bases and J 3 bases, with 5 bases left between them. Looked up from germline, CDR1 is SGHAT and CDR2 is FQNNGV.

The source is a man aged 25-45 years in good health. The gene calls are TRBV11-2 and TRBJ2-1; no definite D call. Sample: naive CD8+ T cells sorted from blood. Here the CDR3 DNA reads TGTGCCAGCAGCTTACGGAACTACAATGAGCAGTTCTTC. Its protein is CASSLRNYNEQFF.